Reported below is one T cell receptor beta chain. The CDR3 runs 13 residues. Germline V gene lookup returns CDR1 MNHNY and CDR2 SVGAGI (reference sequence). The V end lost 2 bases, the J end lost 8 bases, and 9 bases lay between the germline ends. TCRdb keeps only in-frame clones here, not all; method: immunoSEQ multiplex PCR. Of over 60,000 clones listed, roughly 80% are singletons. This sample stems from a study of OX40 agonist ivuxolimab in advanced cancers. The chain is built from TRBV6-6 and TRBJ1-4; D not resolved. This sequence was found in an adult with an advanced solid tumor such as melanoma, head and neck, liver or kidney cancer. This specimen was CD4+ or CD8+ T cells sorted from blood, taken in a trial of the OX40 agonist ivuxolimab. The CDR3 here is CASSYRSREKLFF. CDR3 DNA: TGTGCCAGCAGTTACAGGTCGCGGGAAAAACTGTTTTTT.